The text below deals with one T cell receptor beta chain. Its antigen is still unknown. The data originate from a study of T cell responses to AZD1222 COVID-19 vaccine. Study-level findings and limits: Donors in the cohort were predominantly white British and more often female, and clonal diversity was possibly underestimated.

Trimming removed 6 bases at V and 8 bases at J, with 17 bases between. The CDR3 sequence is 14 residues long. Germline assignment: CDR1 SNHLY and CDR2 FYNNEI. The assay was immunoSEQ multiplex PCR, and TCRdb's table has in-frame clones only and misses some. The top ten clones hold 20% to 25% of a sample with under 130,000 clones, over 70% of them seen once. This rearrangement joins TRBV2 to TRBJ2-1; possible D gene TRBD1, 6 bases. The specimen was peripheral blood, collected on day 0 of AZD1222 vaccination. This clonotype was obtained from an adult in good health. The CDR3 sequence: CASRPGHIGHEQFF. The CDR3 coding sequence is TGTGCCAGCAGGCCGGGACACATTGGGCATGAGCAGTTCTTC.